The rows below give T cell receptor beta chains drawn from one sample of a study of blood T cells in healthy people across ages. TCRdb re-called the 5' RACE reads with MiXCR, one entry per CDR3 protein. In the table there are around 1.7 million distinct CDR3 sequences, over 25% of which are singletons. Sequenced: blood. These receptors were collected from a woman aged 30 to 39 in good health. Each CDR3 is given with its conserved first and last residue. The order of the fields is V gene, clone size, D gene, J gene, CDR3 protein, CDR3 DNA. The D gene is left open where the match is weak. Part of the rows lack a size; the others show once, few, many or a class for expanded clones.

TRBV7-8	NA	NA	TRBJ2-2	CASSRDRERGGEPFF	TGTGCCAGCAGCCGAGACCGGGAGCGTGGCGGGGAGCCGTTTTTT
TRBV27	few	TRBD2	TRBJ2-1	CASSSSGTSNYNEQFF	TGTGCCAGCAGTTCCTCCGGGACTAGCAACTACAATGAGCAGTTCTTC
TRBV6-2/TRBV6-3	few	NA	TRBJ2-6	CASSYSNGAGANVLTF	TGTGCCAGCAGTTACTCGAATGGGGCCGGGGCCAACGTCCTGACTTTC
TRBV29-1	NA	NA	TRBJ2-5	CSAEGGQAETQYF	TGCAGCGCCGAGGGTGGGCAGGCCGAGACCCAGTACTTC
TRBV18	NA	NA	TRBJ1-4	CASSLLRDQPLFF	TGTGCCAGCTCACTCCTCCGGGACCAACCTCTGTTTTTT
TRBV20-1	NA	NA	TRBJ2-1	CSARGRARSYNEQFF	TGCAGTGCTAGAGGGCGGGCCCGCTCCTACAATGAGCAGTTCTTC
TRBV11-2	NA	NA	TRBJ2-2	CASSYESNIYTGELFF	TGTGCCAGCAGTTACGAGAGCAATATCTACACCGGGGAGCTGTTTTTT
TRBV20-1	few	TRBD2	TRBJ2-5	CSARTSSGGSQETQYF	TGCAGTGCTAGAACGTCTAGCGGGGGGTCCCAAGAGACCCAGTACTTC
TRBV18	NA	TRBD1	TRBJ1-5	CASSLSGRGDQPQHF	TGTGCCAGCTCCCTTAGCGGCAGGGGGGATCAGCCCCAGCATTTT
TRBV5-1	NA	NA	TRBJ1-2	CASSLDRVFYGYTF	TGCGCCAGCAGCTTGGACAGGGTTTTCTATGGCTACACCTTC
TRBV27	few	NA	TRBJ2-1	CASSLGFRSYNEQFF	TGTGCCAGCAGTTTAGGGTTCAGGTCCTACAATGAGCAGTTCTTC
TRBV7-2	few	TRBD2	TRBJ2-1	CASSKSGLAANNEQFF	TGTGCCAGCAGCAAGTCGGGACTAGCGGCAAACAATGAGCAGTTCTTC
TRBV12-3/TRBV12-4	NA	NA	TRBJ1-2	CASSLGGARIGYTF	TGTGCCAGCAGTTTAGGGGGGGCGCGAATTGGCTACACCTTC
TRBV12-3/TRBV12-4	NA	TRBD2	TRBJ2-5	CASSFYLAGDQETQYF	TGTGCCAGCAGTTTCTACCTAGCGGGGGACCAAGAGACCCAGTACTTC
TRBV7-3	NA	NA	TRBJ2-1	CASSAAAAAGSEQFF	TGTGCCAGCAGCGCCGCTGCGGCCGCAGGATCTGAGCAGTTCTTC
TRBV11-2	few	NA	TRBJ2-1	CASRQVRYEQFF	TGTGCCAGCAGGCAGGTCCGGTATGAGCAGTTCTTC
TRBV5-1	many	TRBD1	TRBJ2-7	CASSRPDRGDHEQYF	TGCGCCAGCAGCCGACCGGACAGGGGAGACCACGAGCAGTACTTC
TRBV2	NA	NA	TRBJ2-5	CASSAGGTQETQYF	TGTGCCAGCAGTGCCGGGGGTACCCAAGAGACCCAGTACTTC
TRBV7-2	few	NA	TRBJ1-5	CASSFSHQQPQHF	TGTGCCAGCTCATTCTCCCACCAACAGCCCCAGCATTTT
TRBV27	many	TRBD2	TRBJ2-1	CASSLRWVAGVEENEQFF	TGTGCCAGCAGTTTACGATGGGTAGCGGGAGTTGAGGAAAATGAGCAGTTCTTC
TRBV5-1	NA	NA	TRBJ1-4	CASSLRNPTNEKLFF	TGCGCCAGCAGCTTGAGGAATCCAACTAATGAAAAACTGTTTTTT
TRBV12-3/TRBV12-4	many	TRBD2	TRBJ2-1	CASSLLGWLAGGLQFF	TGTGCCAGCAGTTTACTCGGGTGGCTAGCGGGGGGGCTGCAGTTCTTC
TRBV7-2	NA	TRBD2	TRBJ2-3	CASSWGVLADTDTQYF	TGTGCCAGCAGCTGGGGCGTACTAGCGGACACAGATACGCAGTATTTT
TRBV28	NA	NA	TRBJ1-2	CASSWGYGAGYTF	TGTGCCAGCAGTTGGGGTTACGGGGCCGGCTACACCTTC
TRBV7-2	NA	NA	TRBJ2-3	CANSLGLARADTQYF	TGTGCCAACAGCTTAGGGCTAGCGAGGGCAGATACGCAGTATTTT
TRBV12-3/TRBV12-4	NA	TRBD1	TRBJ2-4	CASRGTGAVSDIQYF	TGTGCCAGCAGAGGGACAGGGGCAGTTAGTGACATTCAGTACTTC
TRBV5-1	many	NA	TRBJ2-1	CASSFRGPAYNEQFF	TGCGCCAGCAGCTTCAGGGGCCCCGCCTACAATGAGCAGTTCTTC
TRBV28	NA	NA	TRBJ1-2	CASSLAGPRLGYTF	TGTGCCAGCAGTTTGGCCGGGCCGCGCCTAGGCTACACCTTC
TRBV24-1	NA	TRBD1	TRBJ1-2	CATSGGTGGSYGYTF	TGTGCCACCAGTGGTGGGACAGGGGGCAGCTATGGCTACACCTTC
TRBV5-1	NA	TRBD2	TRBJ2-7	CASSLDGRRSGEQYF	TGCGCCAGCAGCTTGGACGGGAGGAGATCAGGCGAGCAGTACTTC
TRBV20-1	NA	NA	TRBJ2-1	CSARATGKSSYNEQFF	TGCAGTGCTAGAGCTACAGGGAAGTCCTCCTACAATGAGCAGTTCTTC
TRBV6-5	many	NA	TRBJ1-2	CASGGTYGYTF	TGTGCCAGCGGCGGGACGTATGGCTACACCTTC
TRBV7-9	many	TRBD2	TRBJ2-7	CASSLGTSFDEQYF	TGTGCCAGCAGCTTAGGGACTAGCTTCGACGAGCAGTACTTC
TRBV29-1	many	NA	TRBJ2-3	CSVEDLADTQYF	TGCAGCGTTGAAGATCTAGCAGATACGCAGTATTTT
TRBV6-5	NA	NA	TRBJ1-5	CASSYLAPDRPQHF	TGTGCCAGCAGTTACTTGGCTCCCGATCGGCCCCAGCATTTT
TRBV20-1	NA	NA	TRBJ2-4	CSAREEETLAKNIQYF	TGCAGTGCTAGGGAAGAGGAGACCCTAGCCAAAAACATTCAGTACTTC
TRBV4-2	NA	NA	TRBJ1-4	CASSQDPHRATTNKKLFF	TGTGCCAGCAGCCAAGATCCCCACAGGGCCACAACTAATAAAAAACTGTTTTTT
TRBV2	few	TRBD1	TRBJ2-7	CASREDRALYEQYF	TGTGCCAGCAGGGAAGACAGGGCCCTCTACGAGCAGTACTTC
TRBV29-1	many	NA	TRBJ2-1	CSVLGGGRSYNEQFF	TGCAGCGTTTTGGGAGGGGGTAGGTCCTACAATGAGCAGTTCTTC
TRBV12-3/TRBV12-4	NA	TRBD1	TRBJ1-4	CASSLSGRGPNEKLFF	TGTGCCAGCAGTTTATCGGGCAGGGGGCCTAATGAAAAACTGTTTTTT
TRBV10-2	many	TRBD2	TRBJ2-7	CASSESPSGGLSEQYF	TGCGCCAGCAGCGAGAGCCCTAGCGGGGGCTTGAGCGAGCAGTACTTC
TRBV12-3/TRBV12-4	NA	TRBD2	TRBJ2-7	CASGPQGSGGVYEQYF	TGTGCCAGCGGCCCCCAGGGAAGCGGGGGGGTATACGAGCAGTACTTC
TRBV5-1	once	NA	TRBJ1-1	CASKEDTEAFF	TGCGCCAGCAAGGAGGATACTGAAGCTTTCTTT
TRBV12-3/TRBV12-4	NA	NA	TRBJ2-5	CASTSQGTREQYF	TGTGCCAGCACCTCGCAGGGAACGAGGGAGCAGTACTTC
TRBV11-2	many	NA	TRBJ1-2	CASSLDGDGYTF	TGCGCCAGCAGCTTGGATGGGGATGGCTACACCTTC
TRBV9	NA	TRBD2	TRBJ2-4	CASSQDSFLAGEVENIQYF	TGTGCCAGCAGCCAAGACAGCTTCCTAGCGGGAGAGGTGGAAAACATTCAGTACTTC
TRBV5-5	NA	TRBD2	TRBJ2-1	CASSKLAGTSYNEQFF	TGTGCCAGCAGCAAGCTAGCGGGTACTTCCTACAATGAGCAGTTCTTC
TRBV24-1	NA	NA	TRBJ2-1	CATSDPTANEQFF	TGTGCCACCAGTGACCCGACTGCCAATGAGCAGTTCTTC
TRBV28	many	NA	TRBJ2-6	CASSPRGAGANVLTF	TGTGCCAGCAGCCCCAGAGGGGCTGGGGCCAACGTCCTGACTTTC
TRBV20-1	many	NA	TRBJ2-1	CSARDLAPSSYNEQFF	TGCAGTGCTAGAGATCTAGCGCCGAGCTCCTACAATGAGCAGTTCTTC
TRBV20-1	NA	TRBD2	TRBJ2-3	CSAPISGISTDTQYF	TGCAGTGCTCCAATTAGCGGGATAAGCACAGATACGCAGTATTTT
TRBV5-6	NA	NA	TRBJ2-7	CASSIPFNEQYF	TGTGCCAGCAGCATCCCATTTAATGAGCAGTACTTC
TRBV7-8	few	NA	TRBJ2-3	CASSSDPTGRVVDTQYF	TGTGCCAGCAGCTCTGACCCCACGGGGCGAGTTGTCGATACGCAGTATTTT
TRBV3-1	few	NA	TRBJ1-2	CASSQETEYGYTF	TGTGCCAGCAGTCAAGAGACAGAATATGGCTACACCTTC
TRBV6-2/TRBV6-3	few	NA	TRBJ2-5	CASAPSDLWKETQYF	TGTGCCAGCGCTCCCTCCGACTTGTGGAAGGAGACCCAGTACTTC
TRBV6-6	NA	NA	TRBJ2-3	CASSMSPGATDTQYF	TGTGCCAGCAGCATGTCCCCAGGGGCAACAGATACGCAGTATTTT
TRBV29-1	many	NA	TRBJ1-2	CAGGGLDYGYTF	TGCGCCGGGGGGGGGCTGGACTATGGCTACACCTTC
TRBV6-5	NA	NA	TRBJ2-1	CASRGDGYNEQFF	TGTGCCAGCAGGGGGGACGGATACAATGAGCAGTTCTTC
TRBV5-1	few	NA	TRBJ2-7	CASGGLSGEQYF	TGCGCCAGCGGCGGACTGTCAGGCGAGCAGTACTTC
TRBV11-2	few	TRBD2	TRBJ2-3	CASSLVSGGSTDTQYF	TGTGCCAGCAGCTTAGTTTCGGGAGGCAGCACAGATACGCAGTATTTT